This section outlines one T cell receptor beta chain sequence together with its context. What it binds is not known. The CDR3 covers 14 residues. V lost 4 bases to trimming and J lost 6 bases; unmatched junction nucleotides: 8. Germline loops: CDR1 LGHDT, CDR2 YNNKEL (reference sequence). The repertoire was sequenced with immunoSEQ multiplex PCR; TCRdb's copy has only in-frame clones and lacks some. The data hold some 100,000 clones, with around 87% observed a single time. This sample is drawn from a study of T cell responses to AZD1222 COVID-19 vaccine. Broader study findings: Nearly half of spike-specific TCRs reportedly target variant regions that are unmutated in the B.1.351 and B.1.1.7 variants. Clonal diversity was possibly underestimated, and white British individuals and females predominated among donors. The breadth and depth of Spike-specific TCRs increased once two AZD1222 doses had been given. Baseline seropositives among AZD1222 recipients totaled only five to seven.

The chain recombines TRBV3-1 (or the pseudogene TRBV3-2) with TRBJ2-5; 7 nucleotides align to TRBD2. The input for sequencing was peripheral blood, taken 28 days after the second AZD1222 dose. This receptor was taken from an adult who received the AZD1222 COVID-19 vaccine. CDR3 nucleotide sequence: TGTGCCAGCAGCCTGGGGGGGTTCGAGAAGACCCAGTACTTC. Its protein product is CASSLGGFEKTQYF.